The entry below gives a single T cell receptor (beta chain) sequence along with its context. Its antigen is still unknown. The sample is drawn from a study of Graves' ophthalmopathy and Graves' hyperthyroidism. Study-level points and caveats: Clonotypes were expanded in thyroid at above 0.001 frequency, and most also appeared in blood. With a specificity of roughly 72% and a sensitivity of approximately 68%, the model predicted ophthalmopathy progression.

Per the germline V gene, CDR1 is LNHNV and CDR2 is YYDKDF (reference sequence). The CDR3 is made up of 14 amino acids. V lost 1 base and J lost 6; bases outside the gene matches: 5. The authors amplified TCR beta CDR3 regions, and they did so from RNA transcripts for repertoire sequencing. RT-PCR in the first round used HTBI primers; a second-round multiplex PCR followed. TCRdb analysed the multiplex PCR reads with MiXCR anew, one entry per CDR3 protein. The sample carries 200,000 to 250,000 distinct CDR3 sequences, 20% to 25% recorded once. The chain uses TRBV15 and TRBJ2-7; 8 bases are shared with TRBD1. This clonotype originated in a woman between 50 and 59 years old with Graves' ophthalmopathy. Sequencing input: peripheral blood. The chain's CDR3 is CATSRVDRVGEQYF. For the CDR3, the DNA is TGTGCCACCAGCAGAGTGGACAGGGTCGGCGAGCAGTACTTC.